This T cell receptor beta chain appears in the sequencing data of a study of blood T cell repertoires in COVID-19 (TCRdb year 2020). Context from the whole study: Samples from collaborators originated in the United States, Italy and Spain and spanned both the acute and convalescent phases of COVID-19. The sample metadata nearly always contained a de-identified subject ID, COVID-19 status, age in years and sex. Subjects who had been exposed to COVID-19, were actively infected with it, or had recovered from it provided the deeply sampled blood TCRbeta repertoires that made up the dataset. The material from the prospective study consisted of cDNA or gDNA derived from T cells, B-cell-depleted T cells, or PBMCs. Where HLA class I and class II types were available, the types were taken from metadata supplied by the sample provider, not from assay-based typing. The samples were drawn from two sources: the first 160 participants of the ongoing ImmuneRACE study, and over 950 subjects contributed by 6 global collaborators. The repertoires were released in a freely available public database meant as a resource for research on the immune response to SARS-CoV-2. General conclusions and limits of the study: How much clinical and demographic metadata was included differed by source and by participant, and the metadata was provided uncurated.

With respect to this clone: Its antigen target is currently unknown. No base qualities exist here, and no much larger clone lies one base off it.

TCRbeta CDR3 regions were amplified from genomic DNA by means of the immunoSEQ Assay, a bias-controlled multiplex PCR. The original pipeline was this. The number of nucleated cells in each sample was estimated from the amplification of reference gene primers within the assay. To quantify the absolute abundance of each unique TCRbeta CDR3 rearrangement, sequence reads were collapsed and filtered. For each sample, productive Simpson clonality was calculated as the square root of Simpson's diversity index across productive rearrangements. The clones in this table, taken by TCRdb from immuneACCESS, are in-frame only. Not every clone is retained; where verified, under half of the shortfall comes from an unresolved V gene, and the cause of the rest is unknown. Clone size and V and J calls were adopted from that table, with D and trimming inferred from the DNA. The sample contains more than 110,000 clones, around 82% of them found a single time. The ten largest account for roughly 7.3% of the sample.

Each collaborating institution followed its own protocols to collect whole blood in K2EDTA tubes. For TCRbeta analysis, collaborator samples were shipped as frozen whole blood, as isolated PBMCs, or as DNA extracted from either sample type. The germline ends are 16 bases apart after V is trimmed by 1 base and J by 4 bases. From its cysteine to its phenylalanine, the CDR3 spans 16 amino acids. Just the 48-base CDR3 DNA is kept, in frame starting at base 1. The germline V gene provides CDR1 SGHDN and CDR2 FVKESK. The sample consisted of peripheral blood. The clonotype originates from a human donor in a cohort sampled during active COVID-19. The chain is made from TRBV14 and TRBJ1-2, with a weak D call of TRBD1 (6 bases match). The CDR3 protein sequence reads: CASSQGGRGAGYGYTF. The DNA sequence reads TGTGCCAGCAGCCAAGGGGGCAGGGGCGCTGGCTATGGCTACACCTTC.